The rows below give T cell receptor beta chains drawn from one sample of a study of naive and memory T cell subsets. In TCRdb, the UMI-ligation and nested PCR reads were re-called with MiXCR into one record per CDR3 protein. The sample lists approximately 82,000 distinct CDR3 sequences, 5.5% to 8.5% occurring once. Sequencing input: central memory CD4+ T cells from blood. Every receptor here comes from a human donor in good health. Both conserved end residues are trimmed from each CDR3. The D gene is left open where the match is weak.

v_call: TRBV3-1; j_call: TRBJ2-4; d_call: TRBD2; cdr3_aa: ASSQLAGVSKNIQY
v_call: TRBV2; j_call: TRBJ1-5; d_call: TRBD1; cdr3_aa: ASRTTGDSNQPQH
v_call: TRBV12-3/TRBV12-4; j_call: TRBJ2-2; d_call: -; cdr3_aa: ASRSGINTGELF
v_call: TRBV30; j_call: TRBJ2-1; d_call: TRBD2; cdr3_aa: AWIPNTSGSFGKF
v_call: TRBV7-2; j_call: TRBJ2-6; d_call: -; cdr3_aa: ASSLGGSSGANVLT
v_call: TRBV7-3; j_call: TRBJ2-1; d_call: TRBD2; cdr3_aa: ASSLKLAGGNEQF
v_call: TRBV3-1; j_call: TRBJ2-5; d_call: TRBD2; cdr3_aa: ASSQVRGGGKTQY
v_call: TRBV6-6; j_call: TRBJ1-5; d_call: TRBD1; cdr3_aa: ASSPADRGNQPQH
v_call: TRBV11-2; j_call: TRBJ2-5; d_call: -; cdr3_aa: ASSPGGAGGYQETQY
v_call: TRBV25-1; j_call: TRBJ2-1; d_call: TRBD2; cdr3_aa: ASSESGRLAGNEQF
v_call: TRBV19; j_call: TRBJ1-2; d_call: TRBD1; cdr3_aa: ASSIGGTGANYGYT
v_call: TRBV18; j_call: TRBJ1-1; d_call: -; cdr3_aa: ASQEGLNTEAF
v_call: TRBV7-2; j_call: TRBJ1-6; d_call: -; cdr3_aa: ASSLKLGAYNSPLH
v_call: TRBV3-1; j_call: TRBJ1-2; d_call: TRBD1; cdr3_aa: ASSLQDRVGGYT
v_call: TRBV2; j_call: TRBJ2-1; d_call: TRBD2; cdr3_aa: ASSQRLGTSGGQKNNEQF
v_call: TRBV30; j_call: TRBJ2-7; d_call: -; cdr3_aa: AFRDRRTVTYEQY
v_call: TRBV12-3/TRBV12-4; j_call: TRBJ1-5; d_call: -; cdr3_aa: ASSYHRMSNQPQH
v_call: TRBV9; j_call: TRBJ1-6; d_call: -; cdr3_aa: ASSRVDSSLH
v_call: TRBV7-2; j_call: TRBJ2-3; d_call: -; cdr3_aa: ASSQAHQYTQY
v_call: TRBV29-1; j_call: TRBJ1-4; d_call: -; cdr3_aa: SAYATNEKLF
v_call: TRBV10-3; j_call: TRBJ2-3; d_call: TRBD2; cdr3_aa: AISESLAGDTQY
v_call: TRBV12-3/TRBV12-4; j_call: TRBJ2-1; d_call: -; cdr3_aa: ASSPSVTGAGQF
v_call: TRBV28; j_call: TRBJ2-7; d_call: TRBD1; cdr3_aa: ASKGSSGQLSYEQY
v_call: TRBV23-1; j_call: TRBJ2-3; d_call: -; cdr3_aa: ASSQSIGDPDTQY
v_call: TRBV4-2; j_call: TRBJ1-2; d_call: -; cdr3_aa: ASSQERNYGYT
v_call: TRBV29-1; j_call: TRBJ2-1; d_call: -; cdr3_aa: SAPGHSRVQF
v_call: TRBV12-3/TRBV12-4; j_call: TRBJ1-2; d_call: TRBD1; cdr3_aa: ASRRGTAGYT
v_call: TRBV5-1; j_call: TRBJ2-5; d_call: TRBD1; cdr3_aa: ASSLMGQVETQY
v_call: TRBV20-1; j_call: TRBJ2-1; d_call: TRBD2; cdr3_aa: SAPTSGGLRDNEQF
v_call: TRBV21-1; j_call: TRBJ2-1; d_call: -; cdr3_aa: ASRTSDRDGTSGRVEHEQF
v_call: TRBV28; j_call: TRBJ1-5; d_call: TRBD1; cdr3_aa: ASRRTGDRAGQPQH
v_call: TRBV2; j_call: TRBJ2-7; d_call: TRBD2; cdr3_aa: ASRASGATSYEQY
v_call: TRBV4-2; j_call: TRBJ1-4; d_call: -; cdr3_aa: ASSQGGSTNEKLF
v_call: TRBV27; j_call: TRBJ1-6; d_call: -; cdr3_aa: ASSFSRVGSPLH
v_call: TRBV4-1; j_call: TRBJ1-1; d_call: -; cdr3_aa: ASSRALLTEAF
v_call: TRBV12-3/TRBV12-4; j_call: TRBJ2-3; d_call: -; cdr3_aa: ASSLIDTQY
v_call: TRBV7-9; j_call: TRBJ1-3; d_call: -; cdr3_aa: ASSLRASGNTIY
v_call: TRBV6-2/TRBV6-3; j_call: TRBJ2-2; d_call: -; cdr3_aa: ASRLTSTGELF
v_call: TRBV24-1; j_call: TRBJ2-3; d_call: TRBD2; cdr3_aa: ATSEGGLERTDTQY
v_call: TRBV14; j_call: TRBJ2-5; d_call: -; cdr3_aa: ASSQQYQETQY
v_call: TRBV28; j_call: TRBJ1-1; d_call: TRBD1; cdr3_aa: ASSPRLNQGANTEAF
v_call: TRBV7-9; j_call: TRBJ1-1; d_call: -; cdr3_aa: GTSEAF
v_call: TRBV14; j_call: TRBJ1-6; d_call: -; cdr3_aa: ASSQDWGSRNSPLH
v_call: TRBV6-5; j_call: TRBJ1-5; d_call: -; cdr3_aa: ASRPKRNQPQH
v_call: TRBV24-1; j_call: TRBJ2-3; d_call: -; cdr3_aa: ATSDTRRADTQY
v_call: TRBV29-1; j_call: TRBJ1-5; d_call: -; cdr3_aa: SVADGIKPQH
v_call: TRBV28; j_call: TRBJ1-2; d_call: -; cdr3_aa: ASSLGVYGYT
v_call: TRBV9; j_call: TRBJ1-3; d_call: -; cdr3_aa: ASSEGPGNTIY
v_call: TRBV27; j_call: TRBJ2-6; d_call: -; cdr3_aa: ASSFGNYLSGANVLT
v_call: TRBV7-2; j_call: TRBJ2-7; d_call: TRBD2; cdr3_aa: ASSLAGGFEQY
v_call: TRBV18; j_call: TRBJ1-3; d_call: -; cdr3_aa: ASLKGDPGNTIY
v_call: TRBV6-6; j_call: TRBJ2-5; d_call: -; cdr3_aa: ASSSEGETQY
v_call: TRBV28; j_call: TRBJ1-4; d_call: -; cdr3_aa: ASSSGGTNEKLF
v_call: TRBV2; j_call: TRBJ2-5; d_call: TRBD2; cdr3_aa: ASSDWREGKETQY
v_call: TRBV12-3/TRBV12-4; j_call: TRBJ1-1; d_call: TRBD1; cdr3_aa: ASSFRTGLDTEAF
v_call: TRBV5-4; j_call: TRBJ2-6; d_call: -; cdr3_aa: ASSSLTFSGANVLT
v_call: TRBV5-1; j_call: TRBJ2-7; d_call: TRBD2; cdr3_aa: ASSLLAGGFYEQY
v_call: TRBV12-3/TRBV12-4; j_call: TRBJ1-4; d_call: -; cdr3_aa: ASSFYSLNEKLF
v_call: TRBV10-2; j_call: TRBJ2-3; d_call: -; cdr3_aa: ASKGGLAQDTQY
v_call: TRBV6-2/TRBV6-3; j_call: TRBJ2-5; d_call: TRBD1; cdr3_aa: ASIRGPGGEETQY